What follows are 29 T cell receptor beta chains derived from one specimen sequenced in a study of blood T cell repertoires in COVID-19. Sequencing was performed with immunoSEQ multiplex PCR; in TCRdb, only in-frame clones are kept and a portion is missing. The data contain 130,000 to 150,000 clones, approximately 84% of them singletons. Sequenced material: peripheral blood. Receptor source: a woman aged 55-69 years with acute or convalescent COVID-19.

The chain uses TRBV19 and TRBJ2-1; 8 nucleotides match TRBD2. Trimming cost V 4 bases and J 4 bases; bases outside gene matches: 15. The CDR3 length is 18 residues. Looked up from germline, CDR1 is LNHDA and CDR2 is SQIVND (reference sequence). The DNA of the CDR3 is TGTGCCAGTAGTAAGCCCATGAAAAGCGGGAGCCTATACAATGAGCAGTTCTTC. This codes for CASSKPMKSGSLYNEQFF.

The V gene is TRBV7-8, the J gene TRBJ2-5; a weak D match, TRBD2 (5 bases). Looked up from germline, CDR1 is SGHVS and CDR2 is FQNEAQ. Trimming left V 1 base short and J 9 bases short, with 6 bases between. This CDR3 region has 11 residues. CDR3 DNA sequence: TGTGCCAGCAGCTTAGTCGGGGCCCAGTACTTC. Residues: CASSLVGAQYF.

The rearrangement uses TRBV2 and TRBJ1-1; TRBD1 might be the D (5 bases). V lost 2 bases to trimming and J lost 10 bases, with 17 bases between them. Germline CDR1 SNHLY, CDR2 FYNNEI. CDR3 length: 14 residues. CDR3 protein: CASSESRQFPRAFF. CDR3 coding DNA: TGTGCCAGCAGTGAATCCCGACAGTTCCCTCGAGCTTTCTTT.

CDR3 sequence reads: CASSKVFLTGFSTDTQYF. Written as DNA, the CDR3 is TGTGCCAGCAGCAAAGTTTTTTTAACGGGATTTTCCACAGATACGCAGTATTTT. The rearrangement uses TRBV21-1 and TRBJ2-3; the table's D call, TRBD2, has no DNA check behind it. TRBV21-1 is marked as a pseudogene. The CDR3 is made up of 18 amino acids.

The chain uses TRBV5-1 and TRBJ2-7, with no clear D. With 1 base removed from V and 4 bases from J, the gap between germline ends came to 9 bases. The CDR3 is made up of 13 amino acids. The germline CDR1 and CDR2 sequences are SGHRS and YFSETQ. CDR3: CASSLPGLYEQYF. The CDR3 nucleotides are TGCGCCAGCAGCTTGCCGGGTTTATACGAGCAGTACTTC. The full variable domain, rest sourced from reference TRBV5-1 and TRBJ2-7, is KAGVTQTPRYLIKTRGQQVTLSCSPISGHRSVSWYQQTPGQGLQFLFEYFSETQRNKGNFPGRFSGRQFSNSRSEMNVSTLELGDSALYLCASSLPGLYEQYFGPGTRLTVT.

This clone was detected only a few times. The chain combines TRBV2 with TRBJ1-5; 11 bases match TRBD1. The length of the CDR3 is 14 residues. CDR1 and CDR2 (germline): SNHLY, FYNNEI. V was clipped by 5 bases and J by 7 bases; unmatched bases: 4. The CDR3 loop reads CASSLGTGGQPQHF. The CDR3 nucleotides read TGTGCCAGCAGTTTAGGGACAGGGGGGCAGCCCCAGCATTTT.

The V call is TRBV19, the J call TRBJ2-5; maybe TRBD2 (5 bases). The V end was cut by 6 bases, the J end by 4 bases, with 18 bases between. This CDR3 has 15 amino acids. Germline lookup yields CDR1 LNHDA and CDR2 SQIVND (reference sequence). This CDR3 is CASSLTAARRETQYF. In DNA, the CDR3 is TGTGCCAGTAGCCTCACAGCGGCCAGGCGAGAGACCCAGTACTTC.

The CDR3: CASSLDRHYGYTF. CDR3 bases: TGTGCCAGCAGTCTCGACAGGCACTATGGCTACACCTTC. V usage is TRBV28 and J usage is TRBJ1-2, with D possibly being TRBD1 (6 bases). Germline V gives CDR1 MDHEN, CDR2 SYDVKM. The CDR3 has 13 amino acids. The germline V and J ends were trimmed by 5 bases and 3 bases, with 10 bases remaining between them.

The chain uses TRBV7-9 and TRBJ2-3; 10 bases map to TRBD1. CDR1 SEHNR and CDR2 FQNEAQ come from the germline V gene (reference sequence). Trimming took 7 bases from V and 2 from J; bases not matched to a gene: 9. The CDR3 is 16 amino acids. The CDR3 nucleotides read TGTGCCAGCACCCCATGGGGACAGGGGCACACAGATACGCAGTATTTT. This sequence encodes CASTPWGQGHTDTQYF. The whole variable domain, remainder taken from reference TRBV7-9 and TRBJ2-3, is DTGVSQNPRHKITKRGQNVTFRCDPISEHNRLYWYRQTLGQGPEFLTYFQNEAQLEKSRLLSDRFSAERPKGSFSTLEIQRTEQGDSAMYLCASTPWGQGHTDTQYFGPGTRLTVL.

This clone has only one observation. The chain carries TRBV2 and TRBJ1-1; D is ambiguous. CDR3 length equals 12 residues. V dropped 6 bases and J dropped 1 base, with 6 bases sitting between them. Germline V gene sequence: CDR1 SNHLY, CDR2 FYNNEI. CDR3 sequence reads: CASSNKNTEAFF. The CDR3 nucleotides read TGTGCCAGCAGCAACAAGAACACTGAAGCTTTCTTT. Full variable domain (remainder filled in from reference TRBV2 and TRBJ1-1): EPEVTQTPSHQVTQMGQEVILRCVPISNHLYFYWYRQILGQKVEFLVSFYNNEISEKSEIFDDQFSVERPDGSNFTLKIRSTKLEDSAMYFCASSNKNTEAFFGQGTRLTVV.

V is TRBV30 and J is TRBJ1-2; 9 bases fit TRBD1. V lost 3 bases to trimming and J lost 4 bases; unmatched junction nucleotides: 12. The CDR3 loop spans 16 amino acids. Germline V gene lookup returns CDR1 GTSNPN and CDR2 SVGIG (reference sequence). The DNA for the CDR3 is TGTGCCTGGAGGGCTCCGCCGGGACAGGGCTTCTATGGCTACACCTTC. Translating gives CAWRAPPGQGFYGYTF.

The V and J genes are TRBV29-1 and TRBJ1-5, with D perhaps matching TRBD1 (5 bases). The CDR3 runs 15 residues. Trimming stripped 4 bases from V and 3 bases from J, with 16 bases between. Germline values: CDR1 SQVTM, CDR2 ANQGSEA. DNA of the CDR3: TGCAGCGTTGTAAGTCAGGGAAAGGTCAATCAGCCCCAGCATTTT. Protein: CSVVSQGKVNQPQHF. Filled out from reference TRBV29-1 and TRBJ1-5, the complete variable domain reads SAVISQKPSRDICQRGTSLTIQCQVDSQVTMMFWYRQQPGQSLTLIATANQGSEATYESGFVIDKFPISRPNLTFSTLTVSNMSPEDSSIYLCSVVSQGKVNQPQHFGDGTRLSIL.

The chain joins TRBV7-9 to TRBJ1-6, with TRBD1 matching 9 bases. Germline V gene sequence: CDR1 SEHNR, CDR2 FQNEAQ (reference sequence). Losses at the gene ends were 11 bases for V and 9 bases for J; bases not matched to a gene: 14. The CDR3 length is 15 residues. The CDR3 loop reads CAGQTGGRSSSPLHF. DNA of the CDR3: TGTGCCGGTCAAACAGGGGGCAGATCAAGTTCACCCCTCCACTTT.

The J gene is TRBJ1-2, the V gene TRBV11-3; D remains unclear. V was pared by 6 bases and J by 0 bases, with 17 bases between. Per the germline V gene, CDR1 is SGHNT and CDR2 is YENEEA. This CDR3 is 16 amino acids long. Here the CDR3 DNA reads TGTGCCAGCAGTTTTAAGCGGGGAAAACCTAACTATGGCTACACCTTC. The encoded protein is CASSFKRGKPNYGYTF.

This rearrangement joins TRBV7-3 to TRBJ2-2; 8 bases match TRBD2. Germline V gene data show CDR1 as SGHTA and CDR2 as FQGTGA. This CDR3 has 17 amino acids. Trimming took 5 bases from V and 1 from J; bases not matched to a gene: 9. The CDR3 spells CASSPFGRAKNTGELFF. CDR3 DNA: TGTGCCAGCAGCCCGTTCGGGAGGGCAAAGAACACCGGGGAGCTGTTTTTT.

CDR3 bases: TGCGCCAGCAGCCCGGGAGGGGGCAATGAGCAGTTCTTC. Encoded protein: CASSPGGGNEQFF. This chain joins TRBV5-1 and TRBJ2-1; TRBD2 matches at 8 bases. The CDR3 spans 13 residues. Germline V CDR1 and CDR2: SGHRS, YFSETQ. With V trimmed by 4 bases and J by 6 bases, 3 bases remained unmatched.

The chain joins TRBV5-1 to TRBJ1-6, with D tentatively TRBD1 (5 bases). The CDR3 runs to 15 residues. Trimming stripped 7 bases from V and 5 bases from J, with 16 bases between. The germline V gene encodes CDR1 SGHRS and CDR2 YFSETQ. CDR3 protein: CASRPGQGNNSPLHF. The CDR3, as DNA: TGCGCCAGCCGGCCTGGTCAGGGAAATAATTCACCCCTCCACTTT.

The genes are TRBV5-1 and TRBJ2-3; TRBD2 is a possible D gene (5 bases). Germline lookup yields CDR1 SGHRS and CDR2 YFSETQ. Trimming pared 5 bases from V and 4 bases from J, leaving 14 bases between. This CDR3 is built from 14 residues. The CDR3 bases are TGCGCCAGCAGACCAACCTTCGGGGCAGATACGCAGTATTTT. Translated: CASRPTFGADTQYF.

This clone was found once. The rearrangement links TRBV5-6 to TRBJ2-7; D possibly corresponds to TRBD2 (5 bases). In germline, CDR1 is SGHDT, CDR2 YYEEEE. The V end lost 10 bases, the J end lost 7 bases, and 21 bases lay between the germline ends. CDR3 length: 13 residues. The DNA of the CDR3 is TGTGCCTCCGGAGGCAGTCCCACTGGGGAGCAGTACTTC. It translates to CASGGSPTGEQYF.

This chain uses TRBV7-9 with TRBJ2-7; 7 positions agree with TRBD2. CDR1 and CDR2 from the germline V gene are SEHNR and FQNEAQ (reference sequence). V shed 5 bases, J shed 3 bases, and the junction held 10 bases outside the gene matches. CDR3 length: 15 residues. The CDR3 bases are TGTGCCAGCAGCCCTCGGGGAGGGTCCCTCTACGAGCAGTACTTC. This gives the protein CASSPRGGSLYEQYF.

This sequence joins TRBV7-6 and TRBJ2-1; tentatively, D is TRBD2 (7 bases). With 1 base removed from V and 3 bases from J, the gap between germline ends came to 16 bases. Germline V gene sequence: CDR1 SGHVS, CDR2 FNYEAQ. The CDR3 is made up of 17 amino acids. The CDR3 DNA sequence: TGTGCCAGCAGCTTAGGCACGGGGGGCCCACACTACAATGAGCAGTTCTTC. As protein: CASSLGTGGPHYNEQFF.

The rearrangement uses TRBV19 and TRBJ2-5; D may be TRBD1 (6 bases). Deletions cut 8 bases from V and 4 bases from J, with 14 bases between. Germline CDR1 LNHDA, CDR2 SQIVND (reference sequence). The CDR3 consists of 13 residues. The CDR3 DNA sequence: TGTGCCAGTTCTACATTGGGGGCAGAGACCCAGTACTTC. Protein: CASSTLGAETQYF.

This chain's CDR3 is CASSLVAGTTYEQYF. DNA of the CDR3: TGTGCCAGCAGCTTAGTAGCGGGGACTACCTACGAGCAGTACTTC. The gene calls are TRBV7-9 and TRBJ2-7; TRBD2 aligns across 8 bases. Germline loops: CDR1 SEHNR, CDR2 FQNEAQ (reference sequence). V trimming: 1 base; J trimming: 2 bases; junction bases outside the gene matches: 4. This CDR3 region has 15 residues.

The genes are TRBV4-2 and TRBJ2-5; 8 bases agree with TRBD1. Germline V gene data show CDR1 as LGHNA and CDR2 as YNFKEQ. CDR3 length equals 15 residues. V lost 0 bases, J lost 1 base, and 1 base stayed unmatched. CDR3: CASSQEGQGQETQYF. Here the CDR3 DNA reads TGTGCCAGCAGCCAAGAAGGACAGGGCCAAGAGACCCAGTACTTC.

This rearrangement joins TRBV28 to TRBJ2-2, with D maybe TRBD2 (5 bases). Trimming shortened V by 7 bases and J by 2 bases, and 17 bases separated the two germline ends. Looked up from germline, CDR1 is MDHEN and CDR2 is SYDVKM. The CDR3 sequence is 16 residues long. The CDR3 coding sequence is TGTGCCAGCAAGGGTGAAGGGAGCTCTAACACCGGGGAGCTGTTTTTT. Its translation is CASKGEGSSNTGELFF.

The rearrangement uses TRBV7-2 and TRBJ2-1; D call uncertain. The CDR3 is 12 amino acids. Germline loops: CDR1 SGHTA, CDR2 FQGNSA. The V end was cut by 0 bases, the J end by 9 bases, with 6 bases between. For the CDR3, the DNA is TGTGCCAGCAGCTTAGCCGAGGCTGAGCAGTTCTTC. As protein: CASSLAEAEQFF.

As concerns this clone: One end of the junction does not line up with germline, which may come from a read error. The rearrangement uses TRBV7-7 and TRBJ2-1; 10 bases are shared with TRBD2. Per germline, CDR1 SSHAT and CDR2 FNYEAQ (reference sequence). The CDR3 spans 15 residues. This chain's CDR3 is CASSLALAGDYEQFF. The CDR3 bases are TGTGCTAGCAGCTTAGCGCTAGCGGGAGACTATGAGCAGTTCTTC.

The V call is TRBV6-5, the J call TRBJ1-4, with unresolved D. Germline V CDR1 and CDR2: MNHEY, SVGAGI. The CDR3 spans 11 residues. Trimming removed 7 bases at V and 8 bases at J, with 8 bases between. CDR3 loop: CASTEREKLFF. In DNA form, the CDR3 reads TGTGCCAGCACCGAACGGGAAAAACTGTTTTTT.

This clone occurred a few times. The gene calls are TRBV28 and TRBJ2-3; TRBD1 matches at 9 bases. After removal of 7 bases from V and 1 base from J, the junction contained 3 bases not matched to a gene. The CDR3 runs to 14 residues. CDR1 and CDR2 from the germline V gene are MDHEN and SYDVKM. The CDR3 spells CASKRTGGTDTQYF. The CDR3 DNA is TGTGCCAGCAAGAGGACAGGGGGCACAGATACGCAGTATTTT.